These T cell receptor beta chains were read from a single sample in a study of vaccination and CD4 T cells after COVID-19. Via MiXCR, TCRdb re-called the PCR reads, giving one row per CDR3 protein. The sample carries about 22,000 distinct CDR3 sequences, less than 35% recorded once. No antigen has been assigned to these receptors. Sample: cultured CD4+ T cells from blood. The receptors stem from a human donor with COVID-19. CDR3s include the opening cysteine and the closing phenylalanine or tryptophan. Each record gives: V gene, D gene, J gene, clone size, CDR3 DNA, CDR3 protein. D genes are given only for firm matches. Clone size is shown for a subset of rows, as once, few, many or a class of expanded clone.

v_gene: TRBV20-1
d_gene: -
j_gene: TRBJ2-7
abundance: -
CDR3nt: TGCAGTGCGGCAGAGCGGTACGAGCAGTACTTC
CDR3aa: CSAAERYEQYF

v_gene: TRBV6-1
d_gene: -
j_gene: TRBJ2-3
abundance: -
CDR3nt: TGTGCCAGCAGTGAAGGGATAAGAGATACGCAGTATTTT
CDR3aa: CASSEGIRDTQYF

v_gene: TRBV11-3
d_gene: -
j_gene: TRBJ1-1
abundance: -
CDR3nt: TGTGCCAGCAGCTTTCTAGAGCGGACTGAAGCTTTCTTT
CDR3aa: CASSFLERTEAFF

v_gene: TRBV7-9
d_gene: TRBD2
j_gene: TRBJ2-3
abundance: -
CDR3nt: TGTGCCAGCAGCTACGGGGGGGCCGCAGATACGCAGTATTTT
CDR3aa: CASSYGGAADTQYF

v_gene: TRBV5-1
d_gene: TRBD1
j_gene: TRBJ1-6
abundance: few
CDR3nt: TGCGCCAGCAGCTTGCAGGGGGGTAATTCACCCCTCCACTTT
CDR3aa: CASSLQGGNSPLHF

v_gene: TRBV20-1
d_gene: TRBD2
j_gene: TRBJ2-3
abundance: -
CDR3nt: TGCAGTGCTAGAGACCCCAAGGCGGGAGCGGGGGGGGATACGCAGTATTTT
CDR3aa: CSARDPKAGAGGDTQYF

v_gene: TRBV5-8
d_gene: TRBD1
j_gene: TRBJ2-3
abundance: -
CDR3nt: TGTGCCAGCAGCTCGACAGGGGGCCCAGATACGCAGTATTTT
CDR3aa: CASSSTGGPDTQYF

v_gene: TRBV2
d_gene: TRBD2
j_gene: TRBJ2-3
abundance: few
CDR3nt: TGTGCCAGCAGTGGGGGACTAGCAGACACAGATACGCAGTATTTT
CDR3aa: CASSGGLADTDTQYF

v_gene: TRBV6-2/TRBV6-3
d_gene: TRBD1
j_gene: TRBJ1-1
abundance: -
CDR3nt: TGTGCCAGCAGTTACATGCAGGACAGGGAAGCTTTCTTT
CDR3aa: CASSYMQDREAFF

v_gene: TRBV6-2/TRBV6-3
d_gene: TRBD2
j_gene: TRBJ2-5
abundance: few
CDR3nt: TGTGCCAGCAGCCGACTAGCGGGGGGACGAGAGACCCAGTACTTC
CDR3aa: CASSRLAGGRETQYF

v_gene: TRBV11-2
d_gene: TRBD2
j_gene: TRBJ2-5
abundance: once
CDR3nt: TGTGCCAGCAGCTCCGCCAGCGGGGGGGTAAAGACCCAGTACTTC
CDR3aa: CASSSASGGVKTQYF

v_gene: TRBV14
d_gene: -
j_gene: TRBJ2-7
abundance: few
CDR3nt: TGTGCCAGCAGCCTCCGTGTCGCTTCCGGGACACGTAGCTCCTACGAGCAGTACTTC
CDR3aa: CASSLRVASGTRSSYEQYF

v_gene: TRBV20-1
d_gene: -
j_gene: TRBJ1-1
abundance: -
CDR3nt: TGCAGTGCTAGAGATAGGAACAAGAACACTGAAGCTTTCTTT
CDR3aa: CSARDRNKNTEAFF

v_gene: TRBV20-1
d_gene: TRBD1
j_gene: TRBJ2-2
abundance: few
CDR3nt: TGCAGTGCTACCAAGGACAGGGCGAACACCGGGGAGCTGTTTTTT
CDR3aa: CSATKDRANTGELFF

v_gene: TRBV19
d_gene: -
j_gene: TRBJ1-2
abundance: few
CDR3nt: TGTGCCAGTAGTACCATCGTAGAGAATAACTATGGCTACACCTTC
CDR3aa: CASSTIVENNYGYTF

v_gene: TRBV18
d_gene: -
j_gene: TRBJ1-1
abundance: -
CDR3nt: TGTGCCAGCTCACCGGGACAAAGGGGGACTGAAGCTTTCTTT
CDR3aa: CASSPGQRGTEAFF

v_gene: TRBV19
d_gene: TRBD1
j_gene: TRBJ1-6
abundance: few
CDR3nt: TGTGCCAGTTCCCCTATGGGACAGGGATATAATTCACCCCTCCACTTT
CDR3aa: CASSPMGQGYNSPLHF